These T cell receptor beta chains were read from a single sample in a study of CD8 T cells in Susac syndrome. One entry per CDR3 protein, called by TCRdb with MiXCR from the immunoSEQ multiplex PCR reads. The sample holds about 430,000 distinct CDR3 sequences, 75% to 90% seen once. Sequencing used CD8+ T cells from PBMCs. The origin of the receptors is a human donor with multiple sclerosis. Each CDR3 is given with its conserved first and last residue. The order of the fields is J gene, D gene, clone size, V gene, CDR3 DNA, CDR3 protein. The D gene is left open where the match is weak. Clone size is not always given. Where it is, it says once, few, many or a class for expanded clones.

J gene: TRBJ2-7
D gene: .
clone size: .
V gene: TRBV4-1
CDR3 DNA: TGCGCCAGCAGCCAAGTGGGGGGGGACAGTATCTACGAGCAGTACTTC
CDR3 protein: CASSQVGGDSIYEQYF

J gene: TRBJ2-7
D gene: TRBD2
clone size: .
V gene: TRBV27
CDR3 DNA: TGTGCCAGCAGTTTATCGGCTAGCGGCTACGAGCAGTACTTC
CDR3 protein: CASSLSASGYEQYF

J gene: TRBJ1-3
D gene: .
clone size: .
V gene: TRBV6-5
CDR3 DNA: TGTGCCAGCACCTCAGGAGAGGGAGACACCATATATTTT
CDR3 protein: CASTSGEGDTIYF

J gene: TRBJ2-7
D gene: .
clone size: .
V gene: TRBV4-1
CDR3 DNA: TGCGCCAGCAGCCAAATCTCGGGCAGCCTTAAGTACTTC
CDR3 protein: CASSQISGSLKYF

J gene: TRBJ1-1
D gene: TRBD1
clone size: .
V gene: TRBV19
CDR3 DNA: TGTGCCAGTAGTATAGGTCCGGGACAGAAGATCGGGTTCACTGAAGCTTTCTTT
CDR3 protein: CASSIGPGQKIGFTEAFF

J gene: TRBJ1-5
D gene: .
clone size: .
V gene: TRBV5-5
CDR3 DNA: TGTGCCAGCACACTTGGACAGAGCCCAAGTCAGCCCCAGCATTTT
CDR3 protein: CASTLGQSPSQPQHF

J gene: TRBJ2-3
D gene: .
clone size: .
V gene: TRBV4-1
CDR3 DNA: TGCGCCAGCAGCCAAGATGGTGCTTACGCAGATACGCAGTATTTT
CDR3 protein: CASSQDGAYADTQYF

J gene: TRBJ1-3
D gene: TRBD1
clone size: .
V gene: TRBV20-1
CDR3 DNA: TGCAGTGCTAGACCACAGGGGTCCCTGGGAAACACCATATATTTT
CDR3 protein: CSARPQGSLGNTIYF

J gene: TRBJ2-7
D gene: .
clone size: .
V gene: TRBV14
CDR3 DNA: TGTGCCAGCAGCCCCTTTGGAAAGGGAGCGGGTGAGCAGTACTTC
CDR3 protein: CASSPFGKGAGEQYF

J gene: TRBJ1-5
D gene: .
clone size: few
V gene: TRBV6-2/TRBV6-3
CDR3 DNA: TGTGCCAGCAGTTACTCGTTAGGGGAGGATCAGCCCCAGCATTTT
CDR3 protein: CASSYSLGEDQPQHF

J gene: TRBJ2-2
D gene: .
clone size: .
V gene: TRBV4-1
CDR3 DNA: TGCGCCAGCAGCCGTGACAGGCCTAACACCGGGGAGCTGTTTTTT
CDR3 protein: CASSRDRPNTGELFF

J gene: TRBJ1-6
D gene: TRBD1
clone size: .
V gene: TRBV9
CDR3 DNA: TGTGCCAGCAGCGGCCTCCGGACAGGGAAATATAATTCACCCCTCCACTTT
CDR3 protein: CASSGLRTGKYNSPLHF

J gene: TRBJ2-6
D gene: .
clone size: .
V gene: TRBV5-4
CDR3 DNA: TGTGCCAGCAGCGTCGAGGGGGCCAACGTCCTGACTTTC
CDR3 protein: CASSVEGANVLTF

J gene: TRBJ1-1
D gene: .
clone size: .
V gene: TRBV9
CDR3 DNA: TGTGCCAGCAGCGTAGAGGTGGACAGCGTCACTGAAGCTTTCTTT
CDR3 protein: CASSVEVDSVTEAFF

J gene: TRBJ2-7
D gene: .
clone size: once
V gene: TRBV2
CDR3 DNA: TGTGCCAGCAGTGGGGAACAGGACTCCTACGAGCAGTACTTC
CDR3 protein: CASSGEQDSYEQYF

J gene: TRBJ2-7
D gene: TRBD1
clone size: .
V gene: TRBV28
CDR3 DNA: TGTGCCAGCACCGAAACCGGGACAGACTCCTACGAGCAGTACTTC
CDR3 protein: CASTETGTDSYEQYF

J gene: TRBJ1-1
D gene: .
clone size: .
V gene: TRBV19
CDR3 DNA: TGTGCCAGTAGTCCCTCGGACAGCCATGCCGCAATATCTGAAGCTTTCTTT
CDR3 protein: CASSPSDSHAAISEAFF

J gene: TRBJ2-3
D gene: .
clone size: .
V gene: TRBV6-1
CDR3 DNA: TGTGCCAGCACCCTTGCGGATCTAGTTTCAAGCACAGATACGCAGTATTTT
CDR3 protein: CASTLADLVSSTDTQYF

J gene: TRBJ1-1
D gene: TRBD1
clone size: .
V gene: TRBV5-1
CDR3 DNA: TGCGCCAGCAGCTCAGAGGACAGGGCCACTGAAGCTTTCTTT
CDR3 protein: CASSSEDRATEAFF

J gene: TRBJ2-7
D gene: .
clone size: few
V gene: TRBV20-1
CDR3 DNA: TGCAGTGCTCCCGGCATGGAGGAATGGCCCTACGAGCAGTACTTC
CDR3 protein: CSAPGMEEWPYEQYF

J gene: TRBJ2-1
D gene: .
clone size: .
V gene: TRBV21-1
CDR3 DNA: TGTGCCAGCAGCAAACCCCGGCGGCCGGGGACAGGGACCAATGAGCAGTTCTTC
CDR3 protein: CASSKPRRPGTGTNEQFF

J gene: TRBJ1-3
D gene: .
clone size: once
V gene: TRBV5-4
CDR3 DNA: TGTGCCAGCAGCGACGGACTAGGTGGAAACACCATATATTTT
CDR3 protein: CASSDGLGGNTIYF

J gene: TRBJ2-7
D gene: .
clone size: .
V gene: TRBV6-5
CDR3 DNA: TGTGCCAGCAGTTACTCGAGCCAGCAATACGAGCAGTACTTC
CDR3 protein: CASSYSSQQYEQYF

J gene: TRBJ2-3
D gene: TRBD2
clone size: .
V gene: TRBV6-5
CDR3 DNA: TGTGCCAGCAGTTACCGCACGGGAGGGGCAGATACGCAGTATTTT
CDR3 protein: CASSYRTGGADTQYF

J gene: TRBJ2-7
D gene: TRBD2
clone size: .
V gene: TRBV5-1
CDR3 DNA: TGCGCCAGCAGTTCCGGGGGGAACACCTACGAGCAGTACTTC
CDR3 protein: CASSSGGNTYEQYF

J gene: TRBJ2-7
D gene: .
clone size: .
V gene: TRBV6-5
CDR3 DNA: TGTGCCAGCAGTTACTCCCAGGGCTACGAGCAGTACTTC
CDR3 protein: CASSYSQGYEQYF

J gene: TRBJ2-5
D gene: .
clone size: .
V gene: TRBV9
CDR3 DNA: TGTGCCAGCAGCGTAGGGGTCGGGGAAGAGACCCAGTACTTC
CDR3 protein: CASSVGVGEETQYF

J gene: TRBJ1-2
D gene: TRBD1
clone size: .
V gene: TRBV6-6
CDR3 DNA: TGTGCCAGCAGCCCTACAGGGGTCAGAGGCTACACCTTC
CDR3 protein: CASSPTGVRGYTF

J gene: TRBJ2-1
D gene: TRBD2
clone size: .
V gene: TRBV20-1
CDR3 DNA: TGCAGTGCTAGAGAACTAGCGTGGGGTTACAATGAGCAGTTCTTC
CDR3 protein: CSARELAWGYNEQFF

J gene: TRBJ2-3
D gene: TRBD2
clone size: .
V gene: TRBV5-6
CDR3 DNA: TGTGCCAGCAGCTTGGATCGTGCGGGAGGGTCGATAGATACGCAGTATTTT
CDR3 protein: CASSLDRAGGSIDTQYF

J gene: TRBJ2-1
D gene: .
clone size: .
V gene: TRBV14
CDR3 DNA: TGTGCCAGCAGCCAAAGAGATCTGGGGAGTAGTTTGGATGAGCAGTTCTTC
CDR3 protein: CASSQRDLGSSLDEQFF

J gene: TRBJ2-3
D gene: .
clone size: .
V gene: TRBV10-2
CDR3 DNA: TGCGCCAGCAGTGAAAGTTTGATGGATACGCAGTATTTT
CDR3 protein: CASSESLMDTQYF

J gene: TRBJ2-7
D gene: .
clone size: few
V gene: TRBV4-1
CDR3 DNA: TGTGCCAGCAGCCAAGAGGACAGAGGCTACGAGCAGTACTTC
CDR3 protein: CASSQEDRGYEQYF

J gene: TRBJ2-7
D gene: TRBD1
clone size: .
V gene: TRBV29-1
CDR3 DNA: TGCAGCGTTGAGCGCAGGGGGCATACCTACGAGCAGTACTTC
CDR3 protein: CSVERRGHTYEQYF

J gene: TRBJ2-7
D gene: TRBD2
clone size: .
V gene: TRBV5-5
CDR3 DNA: TGTGCCAGCAGCTTTCGACTAGCGGGGGCCAACTCCTACGAGCAGTACTTC
CDR3 protein: CASSFRLAGANSYEQYF

J gene: TRBJ1-5
D gene: .
clone size: .
V gene: TRBV6-2/TRBV6-3
CDR3 DNA: TGTGCCAGCAGTTCAACAGGGTTCAGCAATCAGCCCCAGCATTTT
CDR3 protein: CASSSTGFSNQPQHF

J gene: TRBJ2-7
D gene: .
clone size: .
V gene: TRBV4-1
CDR3 DNA: TGCGCCAGCAGCCAAGCACCAGGCGCCTACGAGCAGTACTTC
CDR3 protein: CASSQAPGAYEQYF

J gene: TRBJ1-5
D gene: TRBD1
clone size: once
V gene: TRBV27
CDR3 DNA: TGTGCCAGCAGTATGGGACAGGGTCCCTATCAGCCCCAGCATTTT
CDR3 protein: CASSMGQGPYQPQHF

J gene: TRBJ1-5
D gene: .
clone size: .
V gene: TRBV27
CDR3 DNA: TGTGCCAGCAGTTCCATCGGACAGATAAATCAGCCCCAGCATTTT
CDR3 protein: CASSSIGQINQPQHF

J gene: TRBJ2-6
D gene: .
clone size: .
V gene: TRBV25-1
CDR3 DNA: TGTGCCTGCTCCCCAGGGGTAACGGGGGCCAACGTCCTGACTTTC
CDR3 protein: CACSPGVTGANVLTF

J gene: TRBJ1-1
D gene: .
clone size: .
V gene: TRBV7-6
CDR3 DNA: TGTGCCAGCAGCACAACTGGGATTAACACTGAAGCTTTCTTT
CDR3 protein: CASSTTGINTEAFF

J gene: TRBJ1-1
D gene: .
clone size: few
V gene: TRBV27
CDR3 DNA: TGTGCCAGCAGTACCATCGGGGGCGACACTGAAGCTTTCTTT
CDR3 protein: CASSTIGGDTEAFF